The 25 T cell receptor beta chains listed next were all sequenced from one sample in a study of T cells in Graves' hyperthyroidism and ophthalmopathy (dated by TCRdb to the late 2010s). The protocol used for the library was multiplex PCR. Sequencing instrument: Illumina HiSeq 2000. The TCR beta CDR3 regions were amplified from RNA transcripts. The first round of RT-PCR for the TCR CDR3 was performed with the HTBI primer set and the Qiagen OneStep RT-PCR kit. TCRdb reran the public reads through fastp at Q25 and MiXCR, keeping productive beta chains. Rows are unified per CDR3 protein, each entry keeping the most common DNA and genes. In this sample the table shows over 700,000 distinct CDR3 sequences, roughly a sixth of which occur a single time. The ten largest clonotypes hold 16% of the sample. What was sequenced was blood. All receptors come from a woman in her forties or fifties with Graves' hyperthyroidism that later progressed to Graves' ophthalmopathy.

This clonotype was counted only a few times. V gene TRBV5-4 combines with J gene TRBJ1-2, with D tentatively TRBD1 (5 bases). From germline, CDR1 is SGHNT and CDR2 YYREEE (reference sequence). Trimming took 3 bases from V and 4 from J, leaving 10 bases between them. The CDR3 consists of 13 residues. CDR3 sequence reads: CASSSDSFYGYTF. DNA of the CDR3: TGTGCCAGCAGCTCTGACAGCTTCTATGGCTACACCTTC. Using reference TRBV5-4 and TRBJ1-2 for the parts outside the CDR3, the full variable domain is ETGVTQSPTHLIKTRGQQVTLRCSSQSGHNTVSWYQQALGQGPQFIFQYYREEENGRGNFPPRFSGLQFPNYSSELNVNALELDDSALYLCASSSDSFYGYTFGSGTRLTVV.

The chain recombines TRBV20-1 with TRBJ2-2, with 8 bases lining up with TRBD2. The V and J ends lost 4 bases and 6 bases, in that order; junction bases with no gene match: 7. The CDR3 contains 14 residues. Looked up from germline, CDR1 is DFQATT and CDR2 is SNEGSKA (reference sequence). The CDR3 region is CSANSGTRAGELFF. CDR3 bases: TGCAGTGCTAATTCCGGGACTAGGGCCGGGGAGCTGTTTTTT.

This clonotype showed up just a few times. V is TRBV3-1 and J is TRBJ1-2, with D unresolved. From germline, CDR1 is LGHDT and CDR2 YNNKEL (reference sequence). Trimming took off 1 base at V and 1 base at J, with 7 bases between the two ends. The CDR3 runs to 14 residues. This chain's CDR3 is CASSQVSFNYGYTF. CDR3 bases: TGTGCCAGCAGCCAAGTCAGCTTTAACTATGGCTACACCTTC.

The rearrangement joins TRBV12-3 or TRBV12-4 to TRBJ1-4, with no clear D. The V end lost 3 bases, the J end lost 8 bases, and 10 bases lay between the germline ends. This CDR3 has 13 residues. This CDR3 is CASSFRSGEKLFF. The CDR3 bases are TGTGCCAGCAGTTTCAGGTCAGGAGAAAAACTGTTTTTT.

This clonotype has just a few counts. The chain links TRBV12-3 or TRBV12-4 to TRBJ1-6, with TRBD1 matching over 7 bases. This CDR3 spans 13 amino acids. The V segment lost 6 bases and the J segment 10 bases; nucleotides outside the gene matches: 6. CDR3 sequence (DNA): TGTGCCAGCAGCGGGACAGCCTCATCACCCCTCCACTTT. Protein sequence: CASSGTASSPLHF.

V and J are TRBV29-1 and TRBJ2-5, with 7 nucleotides matching TRBD1. The CDR3 is 14 residues long. The germline gives CDR1 SQVTM, CDR2 ANQGSEA. With V trimmed by 1 base and J by 6 bases, 8 bases remained unmatched. The CDR3 coding sequence is TGCAGCGTTGAAGCCCCCGACAGGGAACAGACCCAGTACTTC. Its translation is CSVEAPDREQTQYF.

This clonotype appeared many times. V and J are TRBV20-1 and TRBJ2-1, with D possibly being TRBD1 (5 bases). The germline CDR1 and CDR2 sequences are DFQATT and SNEGSKA (reference sequence). This CDR3 is 13 amino acids long. The germline V and J ends were trimmed by 6 bases and 6 bases, with 15 bases remaining between them. The CDR3 DNA is TGCAGTGCGCAACCCCAGGGATCCAATGAGCAGTTCTTC. Translation: CSAQPQGSNEQFF.

This clonotype was counted a few times. The rearrangement joins TRBV20-1 to TRBJ1-4; no clear D gene. With 5 bases removed from V and 4 bases from J, the gap between germline ends came to 11 bases. The CDR3 length is 13 residues. The germline V gene has CDR1 DFQATT and CDR2 SNEGSKA (reference sequence). The CDR3 protein is CSALGRLNEKLFF. CDR3 DNA: TGCAGTGCTCTCGGACGGCTTAATGAAAAACTGTTTTTT.

This clonotype was seen ten or more times. J is TRBJ1-1 and V is TRBV20-1; no reliable D call. Trimming shortened V by 0 bases and J by 6 bases, and 8 bases separated the two germline ends. Germline V lookup: CDR1 DFQATT, CDR2 SNEGSKA (reference sequence). This CDR3 comprises 12 residues. CDR3 nucleotide sequence: TGCAGTGCTAGAGATGTTAGTCCTGAAGCTTTCTTT. This encodes CSARDVSPEAFF.

The V call is TRBV29-1, the J call TRBJ1-5, with D unresolved. The germline CDR1 and CDR2 sequences are SQVTM and ANQGSEA. This CDR3 has 13 amino acids. Trimming stripped 4 bases from V and 2 bases from J, with 9 bases between. The CDR3 reads CSVAVDGNQPQHF. The DNA for the CDR3 is TGCAGCGTTGCGGTGGACGGCAATCAGCCCCAGCATTTT.

This clonotype was counted a few times. The genes are TRBV14 and TRBJ1-2; no reliable D call. From germline, CDR1 is SGHDN and CDR2 FVKESK. The length of the CDR3 is 14 residues. V lost 0 bases, J lost 10 bases, and 15 bases lay in between. The CDR3 region is CASSQEEALDDYTF. The CDR3, as DNA: TGTGCCAGCAGCCAAGAGGAAGCGCTAGATGACTACACCTTC.

V and J are TRBV19 and TRBJ1-2; tentative D call: TRBD1 (5 bases). The germline CDR1 and CDR2 sequences are LNHDA and SQIVND (reference sequence). The CDR3 totals 12 residues. Between the trimmed V and J ends, which lost 4 bases and 5 bases, there was a span of 8 bases. This CDR3 reads CASSTREYGYTF. Here the CDR3 DNA reads TGTGCCAGTAGTACCAGGGAGTATGGCTACACCTTC.

The chain has TRBV5-5 and TRBJ1-6; the D gene is possibly TRBD1 (5 bases). Germline CDR1 is SGHKS and CDR2 is YYEKEE (reference sequence). Trimming shortened V by 6 bases and J by 13 bases, and 23 bases separated the two germline ends. The CDR3 is 15 residues long. The CDR3 here is CASNLRGLELEPLHF. As DNA, the CDR3 is TGTGCCAGCAATCTTCGGGGCCTCGAATTAGAGCCCCTCCACTTT.

This clonotype has a handful of counts. The DNA is left out, because the CDR3 cannot be placed on it with certainty; the CDR3 is given as TCRdb lists it. The V call is TRBV27, the J call TRBJ2-7; TRBD1, the table's D call, was not compared with the DNA. A total of 13 residues make up the CDR3, ends included. CDR1 and CDR2 from the germline V gene are MNHEY and SMNVEV (reference sequence). CDR3 sequence: CASSFFGQSEQYF.

The chain recombines TRBV27 with TRBJ2-1, with 10 bases lining up with TRBD2. The CDR3 covers 15 residues. Germline trimming cut 3 bases from V and 6 bases from J; bases unmatched to any gene: 5. Germline lookup yields CDR1 MNHEY and CDR2 SMNVEV (reference sequence). Here the CDR3 reads CASSLAGLAFNEQFF. The CDR3 DNA sequence: TGTGCCAGCAGTTTGGCGGGACTAGCGTTCAATGAGCAGTTCTTC.

In this sample, this clonotype turned up many times. The chain employs TRBV11-2 and TRBJ2-7; TRBD1 aligns across 11 bases. J was trimmed by 2 bases and V by 1 base; bases with no gene match: 4. The CDR3 has 16 amino acids. CDR1 is SGHAT and CDR2 is FQNNGV in the germline V gene. The CDR3 region is CASSLGWDRGTYEQYF. The CDR3 nucleotides read TGTGCCAGCAGCTTAGGTTGGGACAGGGGGACCTACGAGCAGTACTTC.

The chain joins TRBV19 to TRBJ2-1, with TRBD2 identical over 8 bases. Germline CDR1 and CDR2: LNHDA and SQIVND (reference sequence). V was pared by 5 bases and J by 4 bases, with 10 bases of the junction left unmatched. The CDR3 has 16 residues. CDR3 sequence: CASSYLPRGGYNEQFF. The CDR3 nucleotides are TGTGCCAGTAGTTACCTCCCCCGGGGGGGATACAATGAGCAGTTCTTC.

CDR3 loop: CAISYSKGAGYGYTF. CDR3 in DNA: TGTGCCATCAGTTACTCGAAAGGGGCCGGGTATGGCTACACCTTC. The V call is TRBV10-3, the J call TRBJ1-2; possibly TRBD1 for D (5 bases). The germline CDR1 and CDR2 sequences are ENHRY and SYGVKD. The CDR3 is made up of 15 amino acids. Between the trimmed V and J ends, which lost 5 bases and 5 bases, there was a span of 18 bases.

This chain uses TRBV5-8 with TRBJ1-5, with 10 bases that match TRBD1. The germline gives CDR1 SGHTS, CDR2 YDEGEE. This CDR3 contains 16 residues. With 4 bases clipped from V and 4 bases from J, the junction kept 8 bases outside the gene matches. The CDR3 nucleotides are TGTGCCAGCAGCCACGGGACAGGGGAAGGGAATCAGCCCCAGCATTTT. Its protein is CASSHGTGEGNQPQHF. Full variable domain (outside the CDR3, taken from reference TRBV5-8 and TRBJ1-5): EAGVTQSPTHLIKTRGQQATLRCSPISGHTSVYWYQQALGLGLQFLLWYDEGEERNRGNFPPRFSGRQFPNYSSELNVNALELEDSALYLCASSHGTGEGNQPQHFGDGTRLSIL.

In this sample, this clonotype turned up many times. V gene TRBV12-3 or TRBV12-4 combines with J gene TRBJ1-2; no firm D call. V was cut by 6 bases and J by 4 bases, with 9 bases left in between. The CDR3 loop spans 12 amino acids. The CDR3 nucleotides read TGTGCCAGCAGCTGGACCGCCTATGGCTACACCTTC. Amino acids: CASSWTAYGYTF.

This chain joins TRBV11-2 and TRBJ1-6; no firm D call. The V end was cut by 3 bases, the J end by 9 bases, with 15 bases between. Germline CDR1 and CDR2: SGHAT and FQNNGV. The CDR3 has 15 residues. The CDR3 nucleotides read TGTGCCAGCAGCTTTCTCAGGCAGACCTTTTCACCCCTCCACTTT. Residues: CASSFLRQTFSPLHF. Full variable domain (outside the CDR3, taken from reference TRBV11-2 and TRBJ1-6): EAGVAQSPRYKIIEKRQSVAFWCNPISGHATLYWYQQILGQGPKLLIQFQNNGVVDDSQLPKDRFSAERLKGVDSTLKIQPAKLEDSAVYLCASSFLRQTFSPLHFGNGTRLTVT.

The chain uses TRBV9 and TRBJ1-2; 7 nucleotides line up with TRBD1. Germline assignment: CDR1 SGDLS and CDR2 YYNGEE. CDR3 length: 17 residues. After removal of 3 bases from V and 2 bases from J, the junction contained 13 bases not matched to a gene. CDR3 residues: CASSGGGRQGKNYGYTF. The DNA of the CDR3 is TGTGCCAGCAGCGGAGGAGGGCGACAGGGAAAAAACTATGGCTACACCTTC.

The chain carries TRBV29-1 and TRBJ2-2, with 8 bases aligning to TRBD2. Germline loops: CDR1 SQVTM, CDR2 ANQGSEA. V shed 4 bases, J shed 0 bases, and the junction held 7 bases outside the gene matches. This CDR3 spans 16 amino acids. The CDR3 DNA is TGCAGCGTTGCGGGAGGGGGAAGAGCGAACACCGGGGAGCTGTTTTTT. Translating it yields CSVAGGGRANTGELFF.

This clonotype was picked up a small number of times. J is TRBJ2-2 and V is TRBV11-2, with TRBD1 identical over 8 bases. Germline CDR1 SGHAT, CDR2 FQNNGV. This CDR3 contains 15 residues. V lost 11 bases to trimming and J lost 1 base; unmatched junction nucleotides: 9. CDR3: CAAVGDRRNTGELFF. The CDR3 DNA reads as TGTGCCGCCGTGGGGGACAGGAGGAACACCGGGGAGCTGTTTTTT.

This clonotype came up a few times. The chain recombines TRBV5-1 with TRBJ1-2, with 8 nucleotides matching TRBD1. This CDR3 comprises 15 residues. Unmatched junction bases numbered 7, after V lost 4 bases and J lost 2 bases. Germline V gene data show CDR1 as SGHRS and CDR2 as YFSETQ. The CDR3, as DNA: TGCGCCAGCAGCCCTAGACAGGGGAGGAACTATGGCTACACCTTC. Translating gives CASSPRQGRNYGYTF. Full variable domain (remainder filled in from reference TRBV5-1 and TRBJ1-2): KAGVTQTPRYLIKTRGQQVTLSCSPISGHRSVSWYQQTPGQGLQFLFEYFSETQRNKGNFPGRFSGRQFSNSRSEMNVSTLELGDSALYLCASSPRQGRNYGYTFGSGTRLTVV.